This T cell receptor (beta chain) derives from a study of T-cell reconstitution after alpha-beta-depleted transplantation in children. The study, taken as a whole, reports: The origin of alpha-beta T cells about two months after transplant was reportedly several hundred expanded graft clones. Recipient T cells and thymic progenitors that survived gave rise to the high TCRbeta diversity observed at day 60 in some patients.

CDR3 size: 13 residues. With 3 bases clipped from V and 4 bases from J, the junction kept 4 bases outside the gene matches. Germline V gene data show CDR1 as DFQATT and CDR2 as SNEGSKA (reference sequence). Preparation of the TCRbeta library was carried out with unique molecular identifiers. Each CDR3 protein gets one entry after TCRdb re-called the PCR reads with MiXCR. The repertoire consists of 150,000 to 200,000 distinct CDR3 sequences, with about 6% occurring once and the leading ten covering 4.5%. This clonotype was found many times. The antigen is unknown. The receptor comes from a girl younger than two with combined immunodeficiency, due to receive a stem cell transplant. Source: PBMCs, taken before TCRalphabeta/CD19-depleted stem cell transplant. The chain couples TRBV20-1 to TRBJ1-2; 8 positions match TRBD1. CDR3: CSASGQGAYGYTF. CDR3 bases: TGCAGTGCTAGTGGACAGGGAGCCTATGGCTACACCTTC.